The TCR beta chain described here comes from a study of blood T cell repertoires in COVID-19. About the study: COVID-19 samples from acute and convalescent phases originated in the United States, Italy and Spain.

Measured with immunoSEQ multiplex PCR; TCRdb has only the in-frame clones, and not every one. The data show around 130,000 clones, 70% to 85% seen once. Within 2 weeks before study entry, exposed participants met a COVID-19 case. Germline CDR1 and CDR2: SGHVS and FQNEAQ. After removal of 7 bases from V and 3 bases from J, the junction contained 10 bases not matched to a gene. The CDR3 runs 15 residues. The genes are TRBV7-8 and TRBJ1-1; 8 bases agree with TRBD1. The receptor's source is a woman aged 18-35 years who had been exposed to COVID-19. What was sequenced was PBMCs or T cells enriched from blood (not recorded which). CDR3 residues: CASNKFRGRHTEAFF. CDR3 nucleotides: TGTGCCAGCAACAAATTCAGGGGGCGTCACACTGAAGCTTTCTTT.